Following are 5 T cell receptor beta chains from one sample sequenced in a study of T cells in Graves' hyperthyroidism and ophthalmopathy. Amplified TCR beta CDR3 regions derived from RNA transcripts. The HTBI primer set was used in a first-round RT-PCR of the TCR CDR3. TCRdb independently ran MiXCR on the multiplex PCR reads; one entry per CDR3 protein. The sample holds 300,000 to 450,000 distinct CDR3 sequences; approximately 17% are singletons and the top ten take around 35%. The sequencing input was blood. All receptors derive from a young woman with Graves' hyperthyroidism that later progressed to Graves' ophthalmopathy.

This clonotype appeared many times. The J gene is TRBJ2-1, the V gene TRBV7-2; 13 nucleotides line up with TRBD2. The CDR3 extends over 14 amino acids. Germline loops: CDR1 SGHTA, CDR2 FQGNSA. The V gene end was trimmed by 4 bases and the J gene end by 9 bases; junction bases not matched to a gene: 3. CDR3 in amino acids: CASSSRTSGSEQFF. The CDR3 DNA follows: TGTGCCAGCAGCTCAAGGACTAGCGGGAGTGAGCAGTTCTTC.

The rearrangement links TRBV29-1 to TRBJ1-1; 8 nucleotides align to TRBD1. In germline, CDR1 is SQVTM, CDR2 ANQGSEA. The CDR3 totals 13 residues. J gave up 5 bases and V 8 bases, and 10 bases lay outside the gene matches. CDR3 bases: TGCAGCTCCACCGGACAGGGTGATACTGAAGCTTTCTTT. This sequence encodes CSSTGQGDTEAFF. Together with reference TRBV29-1 and TRBJ1-1, the CDR3 gives the full variable domain: SAVISQKPSRDICQRGTSLTIQCQVDSQVTMMFWYRQQPGQSLTLIATANQGSEATYESGFVIDKFPISRPNLTFSTLTVSNMSPEDSSIYLCSSTGQGDTEAFFGQGTRLTVV.

This clonotype was counted many times. This chain joins TRBV11-2 and TRBJ2-2; D may be TRBD1 (5 bases). CDR1 SGHAT and CDR2 FQNNGV come from the germline V gene. Trimming stripped 11 bases from V and 3 bases from J, with 16 bases between. The CDR3 runs 14 residues. CDR3 sequence: CAHGQGIDTGELFF. DNA for the CDR3: TGTGCCCACGGTCAGGGTATCGACACCGGGGAGCTGTTTTTT.

This rearrangement joins TRBV11-2 to TRBJ1-1; D perhaps matches TRBD1 (5 bases). This CDR3 is built from 16 residues. V lost 1 base and J 1 base, leaving 13 bases between the germline ends. In germline, CDR1 is SGHAT, CDR2 FQNNGV. CDR3 bases: TGTGCCAGCAGCTTAGGGGTAGGAGGGGAGAACACTGAAGCTTTCTTT. This sequence encodes CASSLGVGGENTEAFF. Full variable domain (missing parts from reference TRBV11-2 and TRBJ1-1): EAGVAQSPRYKIIEKRQSVAFWCNPISGHATLYWYQQILGQGPKLLIQFQNNGVVDDSQLPKDRFSAERLKGVDSTLKIQPAKLEDSAVYLCASSLGVGGENTEAFFGQGTRLTVV.

This clonotype was picked up many times. The chain couples TRBV7-9 to TRBJ1-6, with 9 bases matching TRBD1. The CDR3 contains 15 residues. V was pared by 5 bases and J by 5 bases, with 4 bases of the junction left unmatched. Germline V gives CDR1 SEHNR, CDR2 FQNEAQ (reference sequence). This chain's CDR3 is CASSLGQGNNSPLHF. CDR3 in DNA: TGTGCCAGCAGCCTAGGACAGGGGAATAATTCACCCCTCCACTTT.